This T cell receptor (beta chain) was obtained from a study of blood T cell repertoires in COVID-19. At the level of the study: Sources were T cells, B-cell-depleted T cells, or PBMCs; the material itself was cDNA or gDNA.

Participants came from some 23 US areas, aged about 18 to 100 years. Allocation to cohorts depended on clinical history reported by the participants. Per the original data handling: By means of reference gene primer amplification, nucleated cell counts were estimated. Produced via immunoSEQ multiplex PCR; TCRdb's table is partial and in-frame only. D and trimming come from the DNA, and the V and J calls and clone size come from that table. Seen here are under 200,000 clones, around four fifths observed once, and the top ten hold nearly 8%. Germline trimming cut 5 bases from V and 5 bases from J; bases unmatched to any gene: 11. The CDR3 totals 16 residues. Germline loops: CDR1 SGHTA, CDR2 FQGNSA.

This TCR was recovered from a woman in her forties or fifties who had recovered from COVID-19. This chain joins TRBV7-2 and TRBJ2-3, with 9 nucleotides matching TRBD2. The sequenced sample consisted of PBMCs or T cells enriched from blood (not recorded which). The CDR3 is CASSLRASSGEDTQYF. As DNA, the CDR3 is TGTGCCAGCAGCCTGCGGGCATCTAGCGGGGAAGATACGCAGTATTTT. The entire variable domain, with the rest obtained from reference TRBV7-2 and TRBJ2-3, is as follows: GAGVSQSPSNKVTEKGKDVELRCDPISGHTALYWYRQSLGQGLEFLIYFQGNSAPDKSGLPSDRFSAERTGGSVSTLTIQRTQQEDSAVYLCASSLRASSGEDTQYFGPGTRLTVL.